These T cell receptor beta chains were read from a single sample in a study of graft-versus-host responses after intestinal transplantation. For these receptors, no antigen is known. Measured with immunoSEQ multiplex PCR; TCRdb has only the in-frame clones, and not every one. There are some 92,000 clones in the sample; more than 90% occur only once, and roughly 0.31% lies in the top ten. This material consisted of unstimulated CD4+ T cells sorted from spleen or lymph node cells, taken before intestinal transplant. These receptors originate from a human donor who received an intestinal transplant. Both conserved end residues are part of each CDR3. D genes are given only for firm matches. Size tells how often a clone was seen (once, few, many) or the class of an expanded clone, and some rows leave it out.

TGCGCCAGCAGCCGCAGTGACGCTGAAGCTTTCTTT,CASSRSDAEAFF,TRBV5-1,.,TRBJ1-1,.
TGTGCCAGCAGCACAAGTACCTACAATGAGCAGTTCTTC,CASSTSTYNEQFF,TRBV28,once,TRBJ2-1,.
TGTGCCAGCACCCGTAGCGGGAGTCTCTCAGATACGCAGTATTTT,CASTRSGSLSDTQYF,TRBV5-4,.,TRBJ2-3,TRBD2
TGTGCCAGCAGTGATCCCAACCGGGTCACCTACGAGCAGTACTTC,CASSDPNRVTYEQYF,TRBV25-1,once,TRBJ2-7,.
TGTGCCTGGAGTGGGGACCAGATTGAAGCTTTCTTT,CAWSGDQIEAFF,TRBV30,.,TRBJ1-1,.
TGCAGCGTTGATAAGACTAGCGGGAGGGCCGGGGATGAGCAGTTCTTC,CSVDKTSGRAGDEQFF,TRBV29-1,.,TRBJ2-1,TRBD2
TGTGCCAGCAGCCAAGATGGTTGGGCGGGGTCGTACCAAGAGACCCAGTACTTC,CASSQDGWAGSYQETQYF,TRBV14,.,TRBJ2-5,.
TGTGCCAGCAGTTCACCCCGACTAGCACTTGAGCAGTTCTTC,CASSSPRLALEQFF,TRBV27,once,TRBJ2-1,TRBD2
TGCGCCAGCAGCTTGGACGGTGTCAGACCCACAGATACGCAGTATTTT,CASSLDGVRPTDTQYF,TRBV5-1,.,TRBJ2-3,.
TGTGCCAGCAGTTCCACCCGAGGGGTAGATACGCAGTATTTT,CASSSTRGVDTQYF,TRBV28,.,TRBJ2-3,.
TGCGCCAGCAGTGCTAACAGCCAAGAGACCCAGTACTTC,CASSANSQETQYF,TRBV10-1,.,TRBJ2-5,.
TGTGCCAGCAGCCAACTCCAGGCTCCGCGGGAGACCCAGTACTTC,CASSQLQAPRETQYF,TRBV27,once,TRBJ2-5,.
TGTGCCAATCAAATACTCAATGAAAAACTGTTTTTT,CANQILNEKLFF,TRBV27,.,TRBJ1-4,.
TGTGCCAGCAGCTTAGGACAAATCAGGTCCGATGAGCAGTTCTTC,CASSLGQIRSDEQFF,TRBV5-8,.,TRBJ2-1,.
TGTGCCACCAGCAGAGTAGCGGCTAGCACAGATACGCAGTATTTT,CATSRVAASTDTQYF,TRBV15,.,TRBJ2-3,.